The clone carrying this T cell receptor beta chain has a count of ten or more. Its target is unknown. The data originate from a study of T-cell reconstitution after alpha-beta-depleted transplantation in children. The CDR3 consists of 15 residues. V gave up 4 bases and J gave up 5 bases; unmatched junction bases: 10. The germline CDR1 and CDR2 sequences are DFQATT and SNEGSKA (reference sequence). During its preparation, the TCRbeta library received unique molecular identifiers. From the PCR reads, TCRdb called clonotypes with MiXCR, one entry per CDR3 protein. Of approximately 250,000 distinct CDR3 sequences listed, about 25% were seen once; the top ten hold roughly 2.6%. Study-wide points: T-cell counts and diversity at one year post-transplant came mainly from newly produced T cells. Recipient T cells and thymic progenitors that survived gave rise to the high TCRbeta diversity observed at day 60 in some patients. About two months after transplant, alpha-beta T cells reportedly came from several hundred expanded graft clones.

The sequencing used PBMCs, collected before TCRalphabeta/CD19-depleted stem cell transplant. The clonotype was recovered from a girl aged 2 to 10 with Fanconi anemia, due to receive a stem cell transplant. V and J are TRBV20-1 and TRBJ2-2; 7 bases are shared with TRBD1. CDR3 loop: CSAKAPGQPTGELFF. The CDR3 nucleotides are TGCAGTGCTAAGGCCCCGGGACAGCCGACCGGGGAGCTGTTTTTT.